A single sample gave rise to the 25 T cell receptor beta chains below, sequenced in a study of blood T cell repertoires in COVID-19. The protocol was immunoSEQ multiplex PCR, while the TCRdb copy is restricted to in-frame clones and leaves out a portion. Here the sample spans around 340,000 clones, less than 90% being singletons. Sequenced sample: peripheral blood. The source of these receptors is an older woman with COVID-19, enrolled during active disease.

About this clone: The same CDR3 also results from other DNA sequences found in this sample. The CDR3 loop is CASSERQRETQYF. The DNA for the CDR3 is TGTGCCAGCAGTGAACGACAGCGAGAGACCCAGTACTTC. V usage is TRBV2 and J usage is TRBJ2-5; possible D gene TRBD1, 5 bases. Between the trimmed V and J ends, which lost 2 bases and 4 bases, there was a span of 8 bases. The CDR3 is 13 amino acids. Germline V gene lookup returns CDR1 SNHLY and CDR2 FYNNEI.

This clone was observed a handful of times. CDR3 loop: CASSLGRKETQYF. The CDR3 DNA follows: TGCGCCAGCAGCTTGGGCAGGAAAGAGACCCAGTACTTC. V usage is TRBV5-1 and J usage is TRBJ2-5; D is undetermined. The V gene lost 0 bases and the J gene lost 3 bases, with 6 bases spanning the gap. The V gene's germline CDR1 is SGHRS and CDR2 YFSETQ. This CDR3 is 13 amino acids long.

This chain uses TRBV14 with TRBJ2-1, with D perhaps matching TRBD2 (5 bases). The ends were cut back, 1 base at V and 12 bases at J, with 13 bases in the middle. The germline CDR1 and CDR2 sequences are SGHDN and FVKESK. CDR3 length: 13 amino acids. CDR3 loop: CASSQVGGVTQFF. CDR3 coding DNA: TGTGCCAGCAGCCAAGTAGGAGGTGTCACGCAGTTCTTC.

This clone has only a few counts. CDR3 coding DNA: TGTGCCAGCAGGGGGACAGGGATTAATTCACCCCTCCACTTT. Protein product: CASRGTGINSPLHF. The V and J genes are TRBV7-9 and TRBJ1-6; 9 positions match TRBD1. CDR3 length: 14 residues. J was trimmed by 6 bases and V by 6 bases; bases with no gene match: 3. Germline loops: CDR1 SEHNR, CDR2 FQNEAQ (reference sequence).

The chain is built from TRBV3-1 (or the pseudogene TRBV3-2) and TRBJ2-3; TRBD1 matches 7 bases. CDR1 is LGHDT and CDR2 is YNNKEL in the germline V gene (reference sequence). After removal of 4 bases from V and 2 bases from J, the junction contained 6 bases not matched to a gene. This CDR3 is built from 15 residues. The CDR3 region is CASSRTGYNTDTQYF. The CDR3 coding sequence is TGTGCCAGCAGCCGGACAGGATATAACACAGATACGCAGTATTTT.

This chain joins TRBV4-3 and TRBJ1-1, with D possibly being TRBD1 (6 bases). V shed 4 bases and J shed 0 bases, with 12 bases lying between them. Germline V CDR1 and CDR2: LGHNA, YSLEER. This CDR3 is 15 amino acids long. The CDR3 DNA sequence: TGCGCCAGCAGCCGGGGAAGGGGGATGAACACTGAAGCTTTCTTT. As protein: CASSRGRGMNTEAFF.

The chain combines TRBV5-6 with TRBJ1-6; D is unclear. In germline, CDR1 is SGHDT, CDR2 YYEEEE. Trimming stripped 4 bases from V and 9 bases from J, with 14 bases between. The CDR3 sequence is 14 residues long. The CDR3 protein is CASSAGSPGSPLHF. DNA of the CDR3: TGTGCCAGCAGCGCGGGATCTCCGGGTTCACCCCTCCACTTT.

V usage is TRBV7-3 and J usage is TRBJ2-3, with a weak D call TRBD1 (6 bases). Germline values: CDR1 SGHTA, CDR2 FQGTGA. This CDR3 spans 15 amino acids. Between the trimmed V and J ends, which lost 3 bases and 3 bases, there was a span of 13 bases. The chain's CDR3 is CASSFSSRGTDTQYF. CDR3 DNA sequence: TGTGCCAGCAGCTTTTCATCCAGGGGAACAGATACGCAGTATTTT.

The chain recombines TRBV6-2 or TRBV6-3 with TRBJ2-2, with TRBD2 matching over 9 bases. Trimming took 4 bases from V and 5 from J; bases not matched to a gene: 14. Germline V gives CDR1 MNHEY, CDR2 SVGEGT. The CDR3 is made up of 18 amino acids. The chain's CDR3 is CASSFVGLAGGRTGELFF. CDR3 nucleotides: TGTGCCAGCAGTTTCGTGGGACTCGCGGGGGGGCGGACCGGGGAGCTGTTTTTT.

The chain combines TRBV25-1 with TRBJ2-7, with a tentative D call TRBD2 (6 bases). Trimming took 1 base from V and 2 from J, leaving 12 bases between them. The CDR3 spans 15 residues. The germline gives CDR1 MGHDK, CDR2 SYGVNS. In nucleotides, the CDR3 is TGTGCCAGCAGTGAATCCGGGGGTACTACCTACGAGCAGTACTTC. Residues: CASSESGGTTYEQYF.

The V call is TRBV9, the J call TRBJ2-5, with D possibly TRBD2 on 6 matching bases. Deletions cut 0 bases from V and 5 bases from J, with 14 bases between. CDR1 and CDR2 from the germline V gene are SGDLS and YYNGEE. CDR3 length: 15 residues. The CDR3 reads CASSVASWGEETQYF. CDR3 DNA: TGTGCCAGCAGCGTAGCGAGTTGGGGGGAGGAGACCCAGTACTTC.

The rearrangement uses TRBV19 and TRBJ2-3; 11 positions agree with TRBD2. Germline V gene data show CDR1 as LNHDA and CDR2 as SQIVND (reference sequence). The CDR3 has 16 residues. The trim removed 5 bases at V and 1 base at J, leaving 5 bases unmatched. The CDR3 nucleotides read TGTGCCAGTAGTCTAACTAGCGGGGGACGCACAGATACGCAGTATTTT. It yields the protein CASSLTSGGRTDTQYF.

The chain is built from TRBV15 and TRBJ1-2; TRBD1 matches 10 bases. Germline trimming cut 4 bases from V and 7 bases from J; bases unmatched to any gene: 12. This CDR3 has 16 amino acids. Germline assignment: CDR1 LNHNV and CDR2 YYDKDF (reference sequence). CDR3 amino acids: CATSTGTGELRGGYTF. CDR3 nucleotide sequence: TGTGCCACCAGCACTGGGACAGGGGAATTAAGGGGTGGCTACACCTTC.

DNA of the CDR3: TGCAGCGTTGTTAGCAACTATGGCTACACCTTC. Protein product: CSVVSNYGYTF. This sequence joins TRBV29-1 and TRBJ1-2; D not certain. The germline V gene encodes CDR1 SQVTM and CDR2 ANQGSEA. The CDR3 is 11 amino acids. Trimming took 4 bases from V and 2 from J, leaving 5 bases between them. Based on the CDR3 plus reference TRBV29-1 and TRBJ1-2, the full variable domain is SAVISQKPSRDICQRGTSLTIQCQVDSQVTMMFWYRQQPGQSLTLIATANQGSEATYESGFVIDKFPISRPNLTFSTLTVSNMSPEDSSIYLCSVVSNYGYTFGSGTRLTVV.

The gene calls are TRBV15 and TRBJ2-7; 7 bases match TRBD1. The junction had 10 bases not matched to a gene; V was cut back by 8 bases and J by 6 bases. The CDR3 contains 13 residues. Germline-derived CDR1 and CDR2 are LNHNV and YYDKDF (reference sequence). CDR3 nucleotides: TGTGCCACCCACCCGGGACAGTTGGGCGAGCAGTACTTC. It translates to CATHPGQLGEQYF. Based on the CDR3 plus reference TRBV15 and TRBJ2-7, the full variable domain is DAMVIQNPRYQVTQFGKPVTLSCSQTLNHNVMYWYQQKSSQAPKLLFHYYDKDFNNEADTPDNFQSRRPNTSFCFLDIRSPGLGDTAMYLCATHPGQLGEQYFGPGTRLTVT.

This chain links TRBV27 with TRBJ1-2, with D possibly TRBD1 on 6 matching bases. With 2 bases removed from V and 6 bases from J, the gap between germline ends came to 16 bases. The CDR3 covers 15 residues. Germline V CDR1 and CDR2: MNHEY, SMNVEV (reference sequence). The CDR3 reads CASSLTPGVYNGYTF. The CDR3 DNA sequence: TGTGCCAGCAGTTTAACCCCAGGGGTATACAATGGCTACACCTTC.

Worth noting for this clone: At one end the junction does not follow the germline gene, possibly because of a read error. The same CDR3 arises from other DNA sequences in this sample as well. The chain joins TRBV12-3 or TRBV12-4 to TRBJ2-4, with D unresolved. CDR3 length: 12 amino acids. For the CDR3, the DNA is TGTGCCAGCAGTCTAGCCAAAAACATTCAGTACTTC. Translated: CASSLAKNIQYF.

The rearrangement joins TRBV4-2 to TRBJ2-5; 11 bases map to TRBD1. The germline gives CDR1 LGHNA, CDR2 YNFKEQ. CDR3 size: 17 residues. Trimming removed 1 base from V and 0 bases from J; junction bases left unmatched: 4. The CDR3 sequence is CASSQGDRGANQETQYF. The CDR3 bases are TGTGCCAGCAGCCAAGGGGACAGGGGGGCTAACCAAGAGACCCAGTACTTC.

The CDR3 nucleotides read TGTGCTAGTGGTTTGGTACTTGGGGGAGGCGGTCAGCCCCAGCATTTT. This translates into CASGLVLGGGGQPQHF. The chain is built from TRBV12-5 and TRBJ1-5, with D perhaps TRBD1 (5 bases). The CDR3 length is 16 residues. Germline V gene sequence: CDR1 LGHNT, CDR2 FRNRAP. Trimming left V 0 bases short and J 6 bases short, with 15 bases between. Full variable domain (remainder filled in from reference TRBV12-5 and TRBJ1-5): DARVTQTPRHKVTEMGQEVTMRCQPILGHNTVFWYRQTMMQGLELLAYFRNRAPLDDSGMPKDRFSAEMPDATLATLKIQPSEPRDSAVYFCASGLVLGGGGQPQHFGDGTRLSIL.

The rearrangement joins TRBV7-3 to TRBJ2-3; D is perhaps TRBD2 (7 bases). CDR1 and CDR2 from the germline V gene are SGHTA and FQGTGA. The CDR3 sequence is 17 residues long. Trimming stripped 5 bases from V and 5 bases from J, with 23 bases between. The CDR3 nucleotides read TGTGCCAGCAGCCCCAGGTCTGGGGGGGGCGTGGGAGATACGCAGTATTTT. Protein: CASSPRSGGGVGDTQYF.

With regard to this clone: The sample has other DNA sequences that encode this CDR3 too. The CDR3 sequence is CASSLRRERGYTF. The CDR3 nucleotides are TGTGCCAGCAGTTTACGAAGGGAGAGAGGCTACACCTTC. The chain uses TRBV12-3 or TRBV12-4 and TRBJ1-2; D is uncertain. Trimming shortened V by 2 bases and J by 8 bases, and 12 bases separated the two germline ends. The CDR3 extends over 13 amino acids.

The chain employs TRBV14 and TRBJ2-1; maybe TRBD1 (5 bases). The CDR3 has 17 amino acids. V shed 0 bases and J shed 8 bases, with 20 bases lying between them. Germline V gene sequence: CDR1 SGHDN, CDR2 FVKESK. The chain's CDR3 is CASSQDWGPLTWDEQFF. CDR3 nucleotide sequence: TGTGCCAGCAGCCAAGATTGGGGCCCGCTGACCTGGGATGAGCAGTTCTTC.

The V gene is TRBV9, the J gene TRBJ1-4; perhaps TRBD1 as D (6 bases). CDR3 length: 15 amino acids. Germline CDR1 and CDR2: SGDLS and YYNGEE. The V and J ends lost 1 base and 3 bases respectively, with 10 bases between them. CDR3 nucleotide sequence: TGTGCCAGCAGCGTAACAGGGTCACCTAATGAAAAACTGTTTTTT. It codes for CASSVTGSPNEKLFF.

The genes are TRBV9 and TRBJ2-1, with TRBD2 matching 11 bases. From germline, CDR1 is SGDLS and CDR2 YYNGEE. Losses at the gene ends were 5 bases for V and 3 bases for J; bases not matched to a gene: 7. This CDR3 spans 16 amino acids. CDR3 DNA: TGTGCCAGCAGTCAGGGACTAGCGGTTAACTACAATGAGCAGTTCTTC. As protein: CASSQGLAVNYNEQFF.

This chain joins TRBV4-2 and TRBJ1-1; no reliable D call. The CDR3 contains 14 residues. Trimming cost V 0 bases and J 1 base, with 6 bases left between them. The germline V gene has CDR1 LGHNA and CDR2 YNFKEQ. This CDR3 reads CASSQDMRNTEAFF. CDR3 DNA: TGTGCCAGCAGCCAAGATATGCGGAACACTGAAGCTTTCTTT.